This TCR beta chain was profiled in a study of beta chain features in type 1 diabetes. For this clone: As yet, its antigen is unknown.

General study points: Researchers report that Type 1 diabetes patients had moderately but significantly shorter TCRB CDR3s across all four CD4+ subsets. The influence of HLA type on TCRB rearrangement stayed undetermined.

The study reverse transcribed the entire isolated RNA, so it sequenced expressed TCRB transcripts. The average output of naive, central memory and regulatory T cell samples was several million reads. Method: immunoSEQ multiplex PCR; TCRdb's copy keeps in-frame clones and lacks some. The data hold about 930,000 clones, with 15% to 20% observed a single time. CD45RO/CCR7/CD25/CD127/CD95/CD27 sorting isolated CD4+ naive, central memory, regulatory and stem cell-like memory cells. The length of the CDR3 is 18 residues. The germline gives CDR1 SGHDN, CDR2 FVKESK. The junction had 12 bases not matched to a gene; V was cut back by 4 bases and J by 3 bases.

The source material was naive CD4+ T cells from blood. The J gene is TRBJ2-1, the V gene TRBV14, with 10 positions matching TRBD2. The sequence came from a woman under 30 in good health. The CDR3 protein is CASSRASGRGGYYNEQFF. CDR3 DNA: TGTGCCAGCAGCCGCGCTAGCGGGAGAGGGGGCTACTACAATGAGCAGTTCTTC. The variable domain in full, with the rest retrieved from reference TRBV14 and TRBJ2-1, is EAGVTQFPSHSVIEKGQTVTLRCDPISGHDNLYWYRRVMGKEIKFLLHFVKESKQDESGMPNNRFLAERTGGTYSTLKVQPAELEDSGVYFCASSRASGRGGYYNEQFFGPGTRLTVL.